Given below is one T cell receptor beta chain in context. The entry originates in a study of blood T cell repertoires in COVID-19. As for the study in general: T cells, B-cell-depleted T cells, or PBMCs provided the cDNA or gDNA that served as material.

Source study methods: Amplifying reference gene primers gave estimates of nucleated cell counts. The assay was immunoSEQ multiplex PCR, and TCRdb's table has in-frame clones only and misses some. V and J calls and clone size are copied from that table; D and trimming were computed from the DNA. The repertoire consists of 85,000 to 120,000 clones, with 70% to 85% occurring once and the leading ten covering approximately 9.8%. The V gene's germline CDR1 is ENHRY and CDR2 SYGVKD. This CDR3 has 12 residues. V lost 11 bases and J lost 3; bases outside the gene matches: 5. The TCR comes from a man between 60 and 75 years old with active or convalescent COVID-19. Sequenced: peripheral blood. The chain carries TRBV10-3 and TRBJ1-1; TRBD1 matches 8 bases. The chain's CDR3 is CASRGLDTEAFF. CDR3 DNA sequence: TGTGCCTCCAGGGGGCTTGACACTGAAGCTTTCTTT.